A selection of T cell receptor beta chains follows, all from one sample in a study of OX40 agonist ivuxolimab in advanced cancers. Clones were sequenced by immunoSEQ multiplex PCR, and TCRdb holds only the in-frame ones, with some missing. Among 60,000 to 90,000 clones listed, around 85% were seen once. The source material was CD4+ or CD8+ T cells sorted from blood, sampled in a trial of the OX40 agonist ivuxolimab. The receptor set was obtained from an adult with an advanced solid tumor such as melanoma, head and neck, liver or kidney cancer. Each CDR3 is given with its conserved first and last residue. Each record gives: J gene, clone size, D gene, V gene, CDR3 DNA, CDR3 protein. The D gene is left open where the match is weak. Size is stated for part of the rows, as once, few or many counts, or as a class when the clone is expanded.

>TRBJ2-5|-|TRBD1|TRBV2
TGTGCCAGCAGAGTGGGACAGAACCAAGAGACCCAGTACTTC
CASRVGQNQETQYF
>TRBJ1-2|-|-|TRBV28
TGTGCCAGCAGTTTACGGGGCGGAAGCTATGGCTACACCTTC
CASSLRGGSYGYTF
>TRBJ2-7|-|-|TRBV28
TGTGCCAGCAGTTTCGTCGTGGGAGGGGACAGCTCCTACGAGCAGTACTTC
CASSFVVGGDSSYEQYF
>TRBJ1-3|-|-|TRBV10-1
TGCGCCAGCAGTGAGTCCGGCCGCTCTGGAAACACCATATATTTT
CASSESGRSGNTIYF
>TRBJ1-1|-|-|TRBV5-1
TGCGCCAGCACCGTCGTTGGGGGAGCGGACACTGAAGCTTTCTTT
CASTVVGGADTEAFF
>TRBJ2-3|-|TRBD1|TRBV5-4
TGTGCCAGCACCGCGACAGGGGCGGATACGCAGTATTTT
CASTATGADTQYF
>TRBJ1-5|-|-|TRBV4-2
TGTGCCAGCAGCCAAGATGCGAGGACAGCTTATAGCAATCAGCCCCAGCATTTT
CASSQDARTAYSNQPQHF
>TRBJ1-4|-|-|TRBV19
TGTGCCACGGGGGCTTCGGCACTTCTTAATGAAAAACTGTTTTTT
CATGASALLNEKLFF
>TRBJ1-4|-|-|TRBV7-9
TGTGCCAGCAGCTTTATCGCGGGGGCGCGGGGTGAAAAACTGTTTTTT
CASSFIAGARGEKLFF
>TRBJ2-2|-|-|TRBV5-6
TGTGCCAGCAGCCCCAGGGGACCGATGAACACCGGGGAGCTGTTTTTT
CASSPRGPMNTGELFF
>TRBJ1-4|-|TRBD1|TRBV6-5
TGTGCCAGCTTTACAGGGGGCGGTGAAAAACTGTTTTTT
CASFTGGGEKLFF
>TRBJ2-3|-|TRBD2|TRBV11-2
TGTGCCAGCAGCTTAGACCTAGCGGGGCGCACAGATACGCAGTATTTT
CASSLDLAGRTDTQYF
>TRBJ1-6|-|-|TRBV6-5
TGTGCCAGCACGAGAGGGGCGGGATCACCCCTCCACTTT
CASTRGAGSPLHF
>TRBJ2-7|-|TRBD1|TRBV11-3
TGTGCCAGCAGCCCGGGACAGGGGTTGGGTTACGAGCAGTACTTC
CASSPGQGLGYEQYF
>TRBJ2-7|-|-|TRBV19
TGTGCCAGTAGTCTTACCGGGACAACTTACGAGCAGTACTTC
CASSLTGTTYEQYF
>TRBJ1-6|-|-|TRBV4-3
TGCGCCAGCAGCCAAGACACCCTGCATAATTCACCCCTCCACTTT
CASSQDTLHNSPLHF
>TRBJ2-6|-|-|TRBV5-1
TGCGCCAGCAGCTTGGGACGCCACTCTGGGGCCAACGTCCTGACTTTC
CASSLGRHSGANVLTF
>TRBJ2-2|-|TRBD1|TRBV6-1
TGTGCCAGCAGAGCCGGGACAGTAAGAGGGGAGCTGTTTTTT
CASRAGTVRGELFF
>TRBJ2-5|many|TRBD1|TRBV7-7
TGTGCCAGCGCAGGACAGGGGGGCGAGACCCAGTACTTC
CASAGQGGETQYF
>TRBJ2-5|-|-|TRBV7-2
TGTGCCAGCAGCTTTCCACCGGGACCGCAAGAGACCCAGTACTTC
CASSFPPGPQETQYF
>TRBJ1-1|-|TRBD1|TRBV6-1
TGTGCCAGCAGTAAACTTTCAGGGGGAACTGAAGCTTTCTTT
CASSKLSGGTEAFF
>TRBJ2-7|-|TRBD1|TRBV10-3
TGTGCCATCAGCATTGGAAGACAGGGGTCCTACGAGCAGTACTTC
CAISIGRQGSYEQYF
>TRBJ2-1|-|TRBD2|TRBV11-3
TGTGCCAGCAGCTTTGGACTAGCGGGGGAGCAGTTCTTC
CASSFGLAGEQFF
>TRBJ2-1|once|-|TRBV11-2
TGTGCCAGCAGCCGAATGGAGGTACAGCAGTTCTTC
CASSRMEVQQFF
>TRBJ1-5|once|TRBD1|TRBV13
TGTGCCAGCAGCTCCCGGCAGGGGACAGGCGAGGGCAATCAGCCCCAGCATTTT
CASSSRQGTGEGNQPQHF
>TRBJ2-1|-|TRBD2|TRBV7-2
TGTGCCAGCAGCTCTAGCGGGGGCTCCTACAATGAGCAGTTCTTC
CASSSSGGSYNEQFF
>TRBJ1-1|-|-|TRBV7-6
TGTGCCAGCAGCTTAGAAAGTGGAGAAGCTTTCTTT
CASSLESGEAFF
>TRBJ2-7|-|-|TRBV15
TGTGCCACCAGCAGAGACGTAGGTTACGAGCAGTACTTC
CATSRDVGYEQYF
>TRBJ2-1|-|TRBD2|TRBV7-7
TGTGCTAGCAGCTTAGGTCTAGCGGGGGTCAATGAGCAGTTCTTC
CASSLGLAGVNEQFF
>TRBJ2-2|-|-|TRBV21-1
TGTGCCAGCAGCAAAGTGGGGTTAGGTGACTCCCGGACCGGGGAGCTGTTTTTT
CASSKVGLGDSRTGELFF
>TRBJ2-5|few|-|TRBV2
TGTGCCAGCAGTGAAGCGCTGGGCATGGAGACCCAGTACTTC
CASSEALGMETQYF
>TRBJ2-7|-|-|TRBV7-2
TGTGCCAGCAGCTTAGCGTCCGTTTCCTACGAGCAGTACTTC
CASSLASVSYEQYF
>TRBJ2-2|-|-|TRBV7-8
TGTGCCAGCAGCCTAGCTGCGGGGCAGTGGAACACCGGGGAGCTGTTTTTT
CASSLAAGQWNTGELFF
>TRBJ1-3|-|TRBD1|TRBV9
TGTGCCAGCAGCGTAGCTACGGTTGGGACAGGTCTCTCTGGAAACACCATATATTTT
CASSVATVGTGLSGNTIYF
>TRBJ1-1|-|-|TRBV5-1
TGCGCCAGCAGCTTACGTGGTGGCACTGAAGCTTTCTTT
CASSLRGGTEAFF
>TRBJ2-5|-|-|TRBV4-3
TGCGCCAGCAGCCAAGATGCCCAGGGCAGGGGGACCCAGTACTTC
CASSQDAQGRGTQYF
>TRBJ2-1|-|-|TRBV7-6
TGTGCCAGCAGCCCCCCCCCTCGGGGGGCCAATGAGCAGTTCTTC
CASSPPPRGANEQFF
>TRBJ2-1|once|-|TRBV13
TGTGCCAGCAGCCCGGGGGACTCCTACAATGAGCAGTTCTTC
CASSPGDSYNEQFF
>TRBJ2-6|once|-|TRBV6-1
TGTGCCAGCAGTCAAGGAGGGGTACCTGGGGCCAACGTCCTGACTTTC
CASSQGGVPGANVLTF
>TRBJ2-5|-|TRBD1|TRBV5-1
TGCGCCAGCAGCAGGGGACAGGGGGCCGGAGGGGTTGGCCAGTACTTC
CASSRGQGAGGVGQYF
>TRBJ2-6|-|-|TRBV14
TGTGCCAGCAGCCAAGGATCGACGATTTTCCACTCTGGGGCCAACGTCCTGACTTTC
CASSQGSTIFHSGANVLTF
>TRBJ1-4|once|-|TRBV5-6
TGTGCCAGCAGCTTTGGGCAGGGTACTGAAAAACTGTTTTTT
CASSFGQGTEKLFF
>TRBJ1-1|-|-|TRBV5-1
TGCGCCGTCAGAGGTGGGGGTCAGGGTGACGAAGCTTTCTTT
CAVRGGGQGDEAFF
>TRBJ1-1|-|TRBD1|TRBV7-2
TGTGCCAGCAGCGTCGGACAGGGGGACACTGAAGCTTTCTTT
CASSVGQGDTEAFF
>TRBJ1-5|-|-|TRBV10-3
TGTTCCAGCACGGCGGGGTTAAATCAGCCCCAGCATTTT
CSSTAGLNQPQHF
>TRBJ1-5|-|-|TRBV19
TGTGCCAGTAGCCTGGGGCGGGCGGCTCAGCCCCAGCATTTT
CASSLGRAAQPQHF
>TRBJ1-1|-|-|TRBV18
TGTGCCAGCTCACCGCAAACGACAGGATTGGAAGCTTTCTTT
CASSPQTTGLEAFF
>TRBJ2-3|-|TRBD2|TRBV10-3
TGTGCCATCAGCCCTGGACTAGCGGGGAAAAGCACAGATACGCAGTATTTT
CAISPGLAGKSTDTQYF
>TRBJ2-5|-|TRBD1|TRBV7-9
TGTGCCAGCAGCATACTAGACAGGGATCGAGAGACCCAGTACTTC
CASSILDRDRETQYF
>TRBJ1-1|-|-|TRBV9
TGTGCCAGCAGCGCCTCGGGACATTTGAACACTGAAGCTTTCTTT
CASSASGHLNTEAFF
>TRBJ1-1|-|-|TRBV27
TGTGCCAGCAGTTTCCTGGACAGGAACACTGAAGCTTTCTTT
CASSFLDRNTEAFF